This T cell receptor beta chain is drawn from a study of T cells in Graves' hyperthyroidism and ophthalmopathy. Regions amplified from RNA transcripts were the TCR beta CDR3 regions. The TCR CDR3 was amplified in a first-round RT-PCR using the HTBI primer set. TCRdb passed the multiplex PCR reads through MiXCR, listing each CDR3 protein once. Counted here are about 520,000 distinct CDR3 sequences, under 25% occurring once; the ten biggest clones make up approximately 26%. The patients, who ranged from 18 to 65 in age, presented with newly diagnosed hyperthyroidism lasting under 2 months. Patients having uncontrolled infection, another autoimmune disease, pregnancy or lactation were not included. Broader study findings: The model made its ophthalmopathy prediction, and onset followed a median about 6.8 months later. In the analysis, a 13 V-J model separated ophthalmopathy from stable hyperthyroidism.

The table lists this clonotype with a few counts. Its antigen remains unidentified. Trimming shortened V by 7 bases and J by 5 bases, and 14 bases separated the two germline ends. CDR3 length equals 14 residues. Germline V gene data show CDR1 as MNHEY and CDR2 as SMNVEV (reference sequence). This TCR was sampled from a man younger than 35 with Graves' hyperthyroidism. The chain recombines TRBV27 with TRBJ2-2; the D is unclear. The sample consisted of blood. The CDR3 sequence is CASTFRGVTGELFF. As DNA, the CDR3 is TGTGCCAGCACCTTTCGAGGTGTTACCGGGGAGCTGTTTTTT.